A selection of T cell receptor beta chains follows, all from one sample in a study of CD8 T cells in Susac syndrome. TCRdb independently ran MiXCR on the immunoSEQ multiplex PCR reads; one entry per CDR3 protein. The profile shows around 100,000 distinct CDR3 sequences, approximately 95% of them singletons. Material: CD8+ T cells from PBMCs. The receptors here all came from a human donor with Susac syndrome. Each CDR3 is given with its conserved first and last residue. The D gene is left open where the match is weak. The size entry is marked missing in some rows and otherwise reads once, few, many or a size class.

V,size,J,D,DNA,CDR3
TRBV6-2/TRBV6-3,-,TRBJ2-1,-,TGTGCCAGCAGTTACGTAGTCGATGAGCAGTTCTTC,CASSYVVDEQFF
TRBV29-1,-,TRBJ1-1,-,TGCAGCGGCACCGACACTAACACTGAAGCTTTCTTT,CSGTDTNTEAFF
TRBV28,-,TRBJ2-7,-,TGTGCCAGCAGTCGACACACCGACTCCTACGAGCAGTACTTC,CASSRHTDSYEQYF
TRBV28,-,TRBJ1-3,-,TGTGCCAGCAGTTCACCAGGGGCCAGAAACACCATATATTTT,CASSSPGARNTIYF
TRBV5-1,-,TRBJ1-2,-,TGCGCCAGCAGCCCCAGACAGTCAGGCGGCTACACCTTC,CASSPRQSGGYTF
TRBV20-1,-,TRBJ1-1,-,TGCAACCCAGGGGAGGCTGAAGCTTTCTTT,CNPGEAEAFF
TRBV9,-,TRBJ2-1,-,TGTGCCAGCAGCGCCACGGAGGGTTACAATGAGCAGTTCTTC,CASSATEGYNEQFF
TRBV29-1,-,TRBJ1-1,-,TGCAGCGTTGCAAGCACTGAAGCTTTCTTT,CSVASTEAFF
TRBV2,once,TRBJ2-3,TRBD2,TGTGCCAGCAGCTTGGGGGGGTTGGGAGATACGCAGTATTTT,CASSLGGLGDTQYF
TRBV20-1,-,TRBJ2-5,-,TGCAGTGCCGACTGGACGGGACAAAGACAAGAGACCCAGTACTTC,CSADWTGQRQETQYF
TRBV5-6,-,TRBJ1-1,TRBD1,TGTGCCAGCAGCTTGTTCGGACAGGGCGGGAACACTGAAGCTTTCTTT,CASSLFGQGGNTEAFF
TRBV6-4,-,TRBJ2-3,-,TGTGCCAGCAGTGACGGCGGGGTGACAGATACGCAGTATTTT,CASSDGGVTDTQYF
TRBV23-1,-,TRBJ1-1,TRBD1,TGCGCCAGCAGTCTCCCGGGGACAGGGGTAGGCACTGAAGCTTTCTTT,CASSLPGTGVGTEAFF
TRBV20-1,-,TRBJ2-5,-,TGCAGTGCTAGAGCCTCCCTGACAGGACTACAAGAGACCCAGTACTTC,CSARASLTGLQETQYF
TRBV7-2,once,TRBJ2-1,TRBD2,TGTGCCAGCAGCTACCCGGGACTAGCGGGAAAGAATGAGCAGTTCTTC,CASSYPGLAGKNEQFF
TRBV2,-,TRBJ2-1,-,TGTGCCAGCAGTGGGCACGCCTTGTCAGAGCAGTTCTTC,CASSGHALSEQFF
TRBV29-1,-,TRBJ2-1,-,TGCAGCGCCTATTACTACAATGAGCAGTTCTTC,CSAYYYNEQFF
TRBV7-3,-,TRBJ2-1,TRBD1,TGTGCCAGCAGCTTAAGGGGACAGGGATACAATGAGCAGTTCTTC,CASSLRGQGYNEQFF
TRBV5-4,-,TRBJ2-1,-,TGTGCCAGCAGCCACTCCCAGCGGACTATAGGAAATGAGCAGTTCTTC,CASSHSQRTIGNEQFF
TRBV24-1,once,TRBJ2-2,TRBD2,TGTGCCACCAGTGATGGGGGACTAACGAACACCGGGGAGCTGTTTTTT,CATSDGGLTNTGELFF
TRBV18,-,TRBJ1-1,-,TGTGCCAGCTCAAGACGGGACACTGAAGCTTTCTTT,CASSRRDTEAFF
TRBV20-1,once,TRBJ1-2,-,TGCAGTGCCCCAGTAGGACCGCCAGGAGGCTACACCTTC,CSAPVGPPGGYTF
TRBV25-1,-,TRBJ1-5,-,TGTGCCAGAGTCAGGGTAGGGCAGCCCCAGCATTTT,CARVRVGQPQHF
TRBV27,-,TRBJ2-7,-,TGTGCCAGCAGCCGCGGACTGTACTACGAGCAGTACTTC,CASSRGLYYEQYF
TRBV2,-,TRBJ2-7,-,TGTGCCAGCAGTGAACTCGGAGGGGACGAGCAGTACTTC,CASSELGGDEQYF
TRBV29-1,-,TRBJ1-1,-,TGCAGCGTTGCGACCGCCCCGGTGGGCACTGAAGCTTTCTTT,CSVATAPVGTEAFF
TRBV15,-,TRBJ1-6,TRBD1,TGTGCCACCAGCAGAGGGACAGGAGATACCAATTCACCCCTCCACTTT,CATSRGTGDTNSPLHF
TRBV5-1,-,TRBJ2-7,TRBD1,TGCGCCAGCGGACAGGTCAGCTCCTACGAGCAGTACTTC,CASGQVSSYEQYF
TRBV12-3/TRBV12-4,-,TRBJ2-1,-,TGTGCCACTTTACGAGGAGGGAGGAACGCTAAGACTTACAATGAGCAGTTCTTC,CATLRGGRNAKTYNEQFF
TRBV7-9,-,TRBJ2-7,TRBD1,TGTGCCAGCAGCCCAGAGGGACAGCACGAGCAGTACTTC,CASSPEGQHEQYF
TRBV20-1,-,TRBJ2-4,-,TGCAGTAGCCTTGACAGGAGGACGGCCAAAAACATTCAGTACTTC,CSSLDRRTAKNIQYF
TRBV20-1,once,TRBJ1-2,TRBD1,TGCAGTGCTCGGCATCGGACAGGGAATGGCTACACCTTC,CSARHRTGNGYTF
TRBV5-4,-,TRBJ2-7,-,TGTGCCTACAAAGGCGCCCTCTCCTACGAGCAGTACTTC,CAYKGALSYEQYF
TRBV12-3/TRBV12-4,-,TRBJ2-5,-,TGTGCCAGCAGTTTCGTCGGGGCGGAGACCCAGTACTTC,CASSFVGAETQYF
TRBV5-4,-,TRBJ2-4,-,TGTGCCAGCAGCACCGGGACCCTCCTAGCCAAAAACATTCAGTACTTC,CASSTGTLLAKNIQYF
TRBV9,-,TRBJ2-3,-,TGTGCCAGCAGTCGATACCATCCAGATACGCAGTATTTT,CASSRYHPDTQYF
TRBV9,-,TRBJ2-7,-,TGTGCCAGCAGCGTAGGGGTCGGGAGAACCCTTTACGAGCAGTACTTC,CASSVGVGRTLYEQYF
TRBV20-1,once,TRBJ2-7,-,TGCAGTGCTAGGTGGCAGGATGACGAGCAGTACTTC,CSARWQDDEQYF
TRBV12-3/TRBV12-4,-,TRBJ2-5,-,TGTGCCAGCAGTTACAGGGACCAAGAGACCCAGTACTTC,CASSYRDQETQYF
TRBV6-2/TRBV6-3,once,TRBJ2-3,TRBD2,TGTGCCAGCAGTTACTCCTTAGCGGGAGGGCCTTCTGTGGATACGCAGTATTTT,CASSYSLAGGPSVDTQYF
TRBV15,-,TRBJ1-5,TRBD1,TGTGCCACCAGCACAGCGACAGGGCATAGCAATCAGCCCCAGCATTTT,CATSTATGHSNQPQHF
TRBV9,-,TRBJ2-7,TRBD2,TGTGCCAGCAGCGTATCTAGCGGGAGTTTCGACGTCTACGAGCAGTACTTC,CASSVSSGSFDVYEQYF
TRBV18,-,TRBJ2-7,-,TGTGCCAGCTCACCACCGATCTACCAGCGTTACGAGCAGTACTTC,CASSPPIYQRYEQYF
TRBV9,-,TRBJ2-7,-,TGTGCCAGCAGCGTAGGCCGAGCTTCCGAGCAGTACTTC,CASSVGRASEQYF
TRBV19,-,TRBJ1-1,-,TGTGCCAGTAGTATAATAGGCGTGAACACTGAAGCTTTCTTT,CASSIIGVNTEAFF
TRBV5-6,-,TRBJ2-7,TRBD1,TGTGCCAGCAGCTGGGGGACAGCCACAGGATACGAGCAGTACTTC,CASSWGTATGYEQYF
TRBV12-3/TRBV12-4,-,TRBJ2-1,TRBD2,TGTGCCAGCAGAAAAGCGGGAGCTATTGAGCAGTTCTTC,CASRKAGAIEQFF
TRBV20-1,-,TRBJ2-3,TRBD2,TGCAGTGCTAGAGGCGCTAGCGGACGCACAGATACGCAGTATTTT,CSARGASGRTDTQYF
TRBV29-1,-,TRBJ1-4,TRBD1,TGCAGCGTCGAAACGACAGGGCGAAATGAAAAACTGTTTTTT,CSVETTGRNEKLFF
TRBV12-3/TRBV12-4,-,TRBJ2-2,-,TGTGCCAGCAGCCTACTTACAAGGGCCGGGGAGCTGTTTTTT,CASSLLTRAGELFF
TRBV9,-,TRBJ1-1,-,TGTGCCAGTAGAGGGGTAGTAATGAAACCTCCTGAAGCTTTCTTT,CASRGVVMKPPEAFF
TRBV10-3,-,TRBJ2-5,TRBD1,TGTGCCGTGGCCGGGACAGACGGGTGGGCCCAGTACTTC,CAVAGTDGWAQYF
TRBV3-1,few,TRBJ1-2,-,TGTGCCAGCAGCCAAGAGACAGCCTATGGCTACACCTTC,CASSQETAYGYTF
TRBV6-5,-,TRBJ1-5,-,TGTGCCAGCAGTTACTCGATGTTGCAGCCCCAGCATTTT,CASSYSMLQPQHF
TRBV12-3/TRBV12-4,-,TRBJ1-5,TRBD1,TGTGCCAGCAACCGGGACAGGGGTATTCGTCAGCCCCAGCATTTT,CASNRDRGIRQPQHF